This T cell receptor (beta chain) is drawn from a study of cytomegalovirus exposure and HLA in healthy donors (dated by TCRdb to about 2017). About the investigation overall: An earlier analysis of approximately 640 of the donors reported approximately 270 Gb of sequence data and about 100 million unique TCR beta sequences from about 179 million T cells. Approximately 310 gigabases of sequencing data and approximately 85 million unique TCR sequences were included in an early release covering about 620 HLA-typed donors. The genetic ancestry cluster associated with self-reported Caucasian donors included around four fifths of the 300 to 450 genotyped donors. The study was designed to test whether signatures of past pathogen exposure could be identified by cataloging public T cell receptors. The T cell repertoires of 666 subjects were profiled by immunosequencing and related to cytomegalovirus serostatus. A separate validation cohort of roughly 130 different subjects was used in addition to the roughly 700-subject first cohort. To predict cytomegalovirus infection status, the study brought together high-throughput TCR immunosequencing, statistical association of individual TCRs with disease status, and machine learning. In a later analysis, previously published TCR beta repertoires from 500 to 750 donors were re-analyzed and high-resolution HLA genotyping was added so that TCR occurrence patterns could be studied. In the later analysis, no new phenotypic data were used to find candidate immune exposures; instead, reliance was placed on TCR beta sequences and their occurrence across donors. An earlier analysis of about 620 of the donors applied high-throughput TCR beta sequencing to assess whether each TCR beta V gene segment acted as functional or pseudogenic. Alongside the repertoire data, information on donor age, sex, ethnicity and CMV serostatus was compiled. A later genetic analysis took genome-wide SNP genotypes for about three fifths of the roughly 700 donors and used that subset as a discovery cohort. All discovery cohort repertoires had been generated using a single sequencing platform. HLA typing included class I and class II loci at four-digit resolution. The number of typed donors differed by locus: about 629-630 for A, B, C, DRB1 and DQB1; 522 for DQA1; 606 for DPA1; and some 430 for DPB1. Because of strong linkage in the cohort, a few DR-DQ haplotypes were treated as single units for association and clustering. Among around 400 genotyped donors of the cohort, an average of approximately 230,000 unique TCR beta nucleotide sequences were sequenced per donor, roughly 18% of them non-productive.

From cysteine to phenylalanine, the CDR3 is 15 amino acids long. The kept DNA is CDR3 alone, 45 bases in frame from the first base. The germline V gene supplies CDR1 MNHEY and CDR2 SVGAGI. V sheds 7 bases and J sheds 0 bases, leaving 10 bases between their ends. The library was built by means of the immunoSEQ multiplex PCR assay. A mixture of 60 forward primers for TCR Vbeta segments and 13 reverse primers for TCR Jbeta segments was used in the multiplex PCR. Amplification of the CDR3 region of rearranged TCR beta genes was performed with a multiplex PCR assay on genomic DNA. On the Illumina HiSeq System, the amplified TCR beta libraries were sequenced as 87-base-pair reads. As for how the authors treated the data: A later analysis tallied tens of millions of unique TCR beta chains across the approximately 670 repertoires, and about 12 million of those chains were shared by two or more donors. Raw reads were error-corrected and collapsed into unique sequences by a nearest-neighbor algorithm in which closely related sequences were merged to remove PCR and sequencing errors. V, D and J gene segments were assigned by aligning CDR3 sequences to IMGT reference sequences. Each retained sequence needed at least a six-nucleotide match to both a V gene segment and a J gene segment. A rearrangement was called productive if the CDR3 had no stop codons and remained in frame with V and J, and every other rearrangement was called non-productive. Following IMGT convention, CDR3 was defined as the stretch from the second conserved V-encoded cysteine to the conserved J-encoded phenylalanine. The earlier analysis of around 640 of the donors excluded sequences that lacked an unambiguous match to a single V gene segment. An earlier analysis of just under 600 of the donors called V segments functional above 56.7% productive rearrangements and segregating when the between-donor standard deviation exceeded 5%. To diagnose cytomegalovirus status from the catalog of TCR beta chain sequences, a statistical classification framework was built. In a later analysis, V and J genes were assigned by comparing TCR nucleotide sequences against IMGT/GENE-DB human TR gene sequences. A later analysis assigned CDR3 sequences and most-parsimonious VDJ recombination scenarios with the TCRdist pipeline. A later analysis defined each TCR beta chain by its CDR3 amino acid sequence plus V-gene family, and excluded reads lacking a unique V-gene family. A later analysis removed roughly 590 highly shared, low-generation-probability nucleotide sequences to deal with suspected cross-contamination and a sequencing artifact. A later analysis calculated a clonal expansion index for each public chain from normalized within-repertoire ranks of inferred template counts. In a later analysis, generation probabilities were computed with a VDJ recombination model fitted to out-of-frame rearrangements, and the resulting probabilities were checked against IGoR. In a later analysis, hypergeometric tests were used to score TCR-TCR, TCR-HLA and TCR-CMV co-occurrence, with a repertoire-size bias correction applied to TCR pairs. To estimate false discovery rates, a later analysis permuted the HLA or CMV assignments 20 times. In a later analysis, co-occurring TCRs were grouped using DBSCAN, with TCRdist sequence similarity added in when clustering inside HLA-allele-positive subsets. For co-occurrence clustering, repertoires with fewer than 30,000 or more than 120,000 public chains were excluded, along with roughly 5 repertoires with anomalous nucleotide sharing. TCRdb holds this immuneACCESS table with in-frame rearrangements only. Some clones are missing; in checked studies, unresolved V genes explain under half, and the rest has no known cause. V, J and clone size reflect that table, while D and trimming were determined from the DNA. This sample is represented by approximately 120,000 clones; approximately 78% of them were singletons. 11% of the sample rests with the top ten.

About this clone itself: No antigen is known for it. Qualities for individual bases were not recorded, and no much larger clone is one base off.

General study outcomes and caveats: A cluster of highly shared sequence variants was judged likely to be a technical artifact of the sequencing pipeline. Because counts were too low, under 20 rarely observed V segments, including chromosome 9 orphons, were left out of the earlier analysis of a few hundred of the donors. At a false discovery rate of 0.05, a later analysis linked around 17,000 TCR beta sequences to specific HLA alleles. The study listed 164 TCR beta chains as associated with cytomegalovirus. Because HLA typing was unavailable for some donors at each locus, only the typed subset was used in association tests. Presence/absence analyses assumed roughly uniform sequencing depth across donors, an assumption that may not hold. According to a later analysis, TCR association rates differed among HLA loci, with DRB1 alleles showing the most associated TCRs and HLA-C alleles showing the fewest. In an earlier analysis of some 540 of the donors, most TCR beta V segments appeared in productive rearrangements about 87% or about 30% of the time, broadly matching IMGT annotations. Most TCR sequences were seen in very few donors, while some public TCRs were found in many individuals. A later genetic analysis reported fewer N-insertions in productive TCRs among donors in an Asian-associated ancestry cluster than the roughly 670-donor mean. A further reported finding was that TCR beta sequences accurately predicted the HLA-A and HLA-B alleles for most subjects in the first cohort. In a later analysis, several top co-occurrence clusters were reported to appear linked to parvovirus B19, influenza, CMV and Epstein-Barr virus. The only immune exposure information available for the cohort was CMV serostatus. Cytomegalovirus status was reported to be diagnosed by the classifier with high specificity and sensitivity in both the original and validation cohorts. The 87-base-pair reads could not distinguish some IMGT-functional V segments, including TRBV6-2 and TRBV6-3, so those segments were excluded. According to the authors, the approach could potentially be generalized to other disease states and immunological phenotypes. Strong co-occurrence of HLA alleles, especially DR and DQ, made assigning TCR associations to individual alleles difficult. In a later genetic analysis, a missense DCLRE1C variant was associated with V-gene and J-gene trimming of TCR beta chains, and the association was replicated in an independent cohort. According to a later analysis, most CMV-associated TCR beta chains appeared to be HLA-restricted, and the HLA associations seemed to be driven largely by CMV exposure. In a later analysis, HLA-associated TCR beta chains were found to be more clonally expanded and to have lower generation probabilities than equally common non-associated chains. In vitro tests confirmed that three of the cytomegalovirus-associated TCR beta chains recognize cytomegalovirus antigens. The cohort was sequenced for TCR beta chains only, and without alpha or paired-chain data the features that could be detected were limited. Linkage disequilibrium might explain the correlated functional status among segregating V segments, but an unknown experimental factor could not be excluded.

The cohort comprised fewer than 750 healthy bone marrow donors. Cohort members were all nominally healthy when sampled, although unrecorded immune exposures were likely present. The donor tested CMV seropositive and was one of the 289 seropositive cohort members. A peripheral blood sample was collected from each donor, and TCR beta sequencing was performed on peripheral blood mononuclear cells. Genomic DNA extraction from the blood cell samples was performed with the Qiagen DNeasy Blood Extraction Kit. This chain is built from TRBV6-5 and TRBJ2-6, with no confident D gene call. Source material: PBMCs. This receptor was obtained from a man aged 30 to 45 in good health and CMV-seropositive. The DNA sequence is TGTGCCAGCACCGAGATCCCCTCTGGGGCCAACGTCCTGACTTTC. This sequence encodes CASTEIPSGANVLTF.